These 20 T cell receptor beta chains originate from one sample sequenced in a study of cytomegalovirus exposure and HLA in healthy donors (dated by TCRdb to the late 2010s). Library prep was done by the immunoSEQ multiplex PCR assay. The multiplex PCR relied on a mix of 60 forward primers for TCR Vbeta segments and 13 reverse primers for TCR Jbeta segments. TCRdb provides this immuneACCESS table in a form limited to in-frame rearrangements. Some clones are lacking; in checked studies, under half of them reflect an unresolved V gene, and why the rest are absent is not known. The sample yields roughly 100,000 clones; around three quarters were counted once. Around 6.4% of the sample lies in the top ten. Specimen: PBMCs. The origin of the receptors is a woman aged 45-60 years in good health and CMV-seropositive.

This clone was counted only a few times. The V call is TRBV6-5, the J call TRBJ1-5; TRBD1 matches 7 bases. V gave up 4 bases and J gave up 10 bases; unmatched junction bases: 13. CDR1 and CDR2 from the germline V gene are MNHEY and SVGAGI. The CDR3 spans 15 residues. DNA of the CDR3: TGTGCCAGCAGTTTGATGACAGGGTACGTGTCTCCCCAGCATTTT. It is translated as CASSLMTGYVSPQHF.

The chain has TRBV9 and TRBJ1-1, with D unresolved. Per germline, CDR1 SGDLS and CDR2 YYNGEE. V lost 0 bases to trimming and J lost 1 base, with 10 bases between them. CDR3 length: 15 amino acids. CDR3 region: CASSVGRLSNTEAFF. DNA of the CDR3: TGTGCCAGCAGCGTAGGAAGACTATCGAACACTGAAGCTTTCTTT.

This clone was seen a single time. This sequence joins TRBV28 and TRBJ2-7; 7 positions agree with TRBD1. Germline V gene lookup returns CDR1 MDHEN and CDR2 SYDVKM. The trim removed 5 bases at V and 3 bases at J, leaving 4 bases unmatched. CDR3 length: 13 residues. Written as DNA, the CDR3 is TGTGCCAGCAGTCCGGGACAGAGCTACGAGCAGTACTTC. This gives the protein CASSPGQSYEQYF.

In its sample, this clone was seen a few times. CDR3 in DNA: TGTGCCTGGACCCCCTCCCCAGACTCTAACTATGGCTACACCTTC. Its protein is CAWTPSPDSNYGYTF. The chain joins TRBV30 to TRBJ1-2; D remains unclear. CDR1 and CDR2 from the germline V gene are GTSNPN and SVGIG (reference sequence). Trimming removed 4 bases from V and 0 bases from J, with 15 bases in between. This CDR3 comprises 15 residues.

The J gene is TRBJ1-1, the V gene TRBV27, with D possibly matching TRBD1 (5 bases). Germline-derived CDR1 and CDR2 are MNHEY and SMNVEV (reference sequence). The V and J ends lost 6 bases and 4 bases respectively, with 15 bases between them. The CDR3 is 14 residues long. The CDR3 DNA follows: TGTGCCAGCAGCCAGCAGGGCAGGATCACTGAAGCTTTCTTT. Protein product: CASSQQGRITEAFF.

V is TRBV10-3 and J is TRBJ1-3, with D perhaps TRBD1 (5 bases). The V end lost 6 bases, the J end lost 6 bases, and 12 bases lay between the germline ends. The CDR3 totals 13 residues. CDR1 is ENHRY and CDR2 is SYGVKD in the germline V gene. The CDR3 sequence is CAIRGRDENTIYF. The CDR3 DNA is TGTGCCATCAGGGGCAGGGATGAAAACACCATATATTTT.

This clone was recorded once. This chain links TRBV7-2 with TRBJ1-1; possibly TRBD1 for D (5 bases). The CDR3 is made up of 15 amino acids. V shed 2 bases and J shed 0 bases, with 10 bases lying between them. Germline V gene sequence: CDR1 SGHTA, CDR2 FQGNSA. This chain's CDR3 is CASSLSPGMNTEAFF. CDR3 sequence (DNA): TGTGCCAGCAGCTTATCACCAGGGATGAACACTGAAGCTTTCTTT.

This chain joins TRBV28 and TRBJ2-3, with 8 bases fitting TRBD2. Germline loops: CDR1 MDHEN, CDR2 SYDVKM. Losses at the gene ends were 4 bases for V and 0 bases for J; bases not matched to a gene: 12. CDR3 length: 18 amino acids. DNA for the CDR3: TGTGCCAGCAGTTCAGTCCTGGCTAGCGGGCCTAGCACAGATACGCAGTATTTT. This sequence encodes CASSSVLASGPSTDTQYF. Together with reference TRBV28 and TRBJ2-3, the CDR3 gives the full variable domain: DVKVTQSSRYLVKRTGEKVFLECVQDMDHENMFWYRQDPGLGLRLIYFSYDVKMKEKGDIPEGYSVSREKKERFSLILESASTNQTSMYLCASSSVLASGPSTDTQYFGPGTRLTVL.

This clone was seen just once. The chain uses TRBV28 and TRBJ1-5, with D possibly TRBD1 on 6 matching bases. V lost 7 bases and J 4 bases, leaving 14 bases between the germline ends. The CDR3 is 14 residues long. Germline V gene data show CDR1 as MDHEN and CDR2 as SYDVKM. The chain's CDR3 is CASINRDLNQPQHF. DNA for the CDR3: TGTGCCAGCATCAACAGGGACCTAAATCAGCCCCAGCATTTT.

The genes are TRBV18 and TRBJ1-4; a weak D match, TRBD1 (6 bases). Trimming removed 3 bases at V and 5 bases at J, with 13 bases between. Germline CDR1 reads KGHSH; CDR2 reads LQKENI. The CDR3 sequence is 15 residues long. The CDR3 nucleotides are TGTGCCAGCTCACCGAAGGACAGCAGCAATGAAAAACTGTTTTTT. It is translated as CASSPKDSSNEKLFF.

The V gene is TRBV2, the J gene TRBJ1-4, with 7 bases matching TRBD1. Unmatched junction bases numbered 7, after V lost 5 bases and J lost 7 bases. The germline V gene has CDR1 SNHLY and CDR2 FYNNEI. The CDR3 totals 14 residues. The CDR3 loop reads CASSSDRVIEKLFF. The DNA for the CDR3 is TGTGCCAGCAGTTCCGACAGGGTTATTGAAAAACTGTTTTTT.

V gene TRBV29-1 combines with J gene TRBJ2-1; D perhaps matches TRBD1 (6 bases). V lost 2 bases and J 7 bases, leaving 9 bases between the germline ends. Looked up from germline, CDR1 is SQVTM and CDR2 is ANQGSEA. The CDR3 covers 12 residues. The chain's CDR3 is CSVEQGSNEQFF. CDR3 bases: TGCAGCGTTGAACAGGGGTCGAATGAGCAGTTCTTC.

This rearrangement joins TRBV4-1 to TRBJ2-1; TRBD2 agrees at 9 bases. V trimming: 6 bases; J trimming: 4 bases; junction bases outside the gene matches: 7. Germline V CDR1 and CDR2: MGHRA, YSYEKL. This CDR3 spans 15 amino acids. This chain's CDR3 is CASRLGLADYNEQFF. The CDR3 nucleotides read TGCGCCAGCAGACTGGGACTAGCAGATTACAATGAGCAGTTCTTC.

The chain recombines TRBV5-1 with TRBJ1-2; D not certain. The CDR3 is 14 residues long. V was pared by 4 bases and J by 1 base, with 11 bases between. Germline-derived CDR1 and CDR2 are SGHRS and YFSETQ. The CDR3 DNA reads as TGCGCCAGCAGCGATCTCTCGGGTAACTATGGCTACACCTTC. It encodes CASSDLSGNYGYTF.

The gene calls are TRBV7-9 and TRBJ1-2; D not resolved. This CDR3 has 14 amino acids. Trimming removed 5 bases from V and 6 bases from J, with 16 bases in between. Germline-derived CDR1 and CDR2 are SEHNR and FQNEAQ (reference sequence). Written as DNA, the CDR3 is TGTGCCAGCAGCCTCGGAAGACTCCCACATGGCTACACCTTC. Translating gives CASSLGRLPHGYTF. Full variable domain (remainder filled in from reference TRBV7-9 and TRBJ1-2): DTGVSQNPRHKITKRGQNVTFRCDPISEHNRLYWYRQTLGQGPEFLTYFQNEAQLEKSRLLSDRFSAERPKGSFSTLEIQRTEQGDSAMYLCASSLGRLPHGYTFGSGTRLTVV.

V is TRBV5-4 and J is TRBJ1-1; 7 bases match TRBD1. The CDR3 is 13 residues long. The trim removed 4 bases at V and 3 bases at J, leaving 3 bases unmatched. The germline CDR1 and CDR2 sequences are SGHNT and YYREEE (reference sequence). CDR3 loop: CASSQQGYTEAFF. DNA of the CDR3: TGTGCCAGCAGCCAACAGGGGTACACTGAAGCTTTCTTT.

This chain connects TRBV5-8 to TRBJ2-6; D unclear. Germline CDR1 reads SGHTS; CDR2 reads YDEGEE. V lost 3 bases to trimming and J lost 2 bases, with 3 bases between them. The CDR3 is made up of 13 amino acids. CDR3 nucleotides: TGTGCCAGCAGCTCAACTGGGGCCAACGTCCTGACTTTC. Translating it yields CASSSTGANVLTF.

The chain couples TRBV5-1 to TRBJ2-2; TRBD1 might be the D (5 bases). There are 16 residues in the CDR3. Germline CDR1 and CDR2: SGHRS and YFSETQ. Trimming took off 4 bases at V and 6 bases at J, with 19 bases between the two ends. In DNA, the CDR3 is TGCGCCAGCAGCCCCCGTGGCAGGGCTACAGCCGGGGAGCTGTTTTTT. Translating it yields CASSPRGRATAGELFF.

The gene calls are TRBV15 and TRBJ1-5; 7 bases are a match to TRBD1. V shed 0 bases and J 7 bases; nucleotides not matched to a gene: 9. Germline V gene sequence: CDR1 LNHNV, CDR2 YYDKDF (reference sequence). There are 16 residues in the CDR3. CDR3 residues: CATSREVAMTGQPQHF. The DNA of the CDR3 is TGTGCCACCAGCAGAGAGGTAGCTATGACAGGGCAGCCCCAGCATTTT. The full variable domain, its missing parts supplied by reference TRBV15 and TRBJ1-5, is DAMVIQNPRYQVTQFGKPVTLSCSQTLNHNVMYWYQQKSSQAPKLLFHYYDKDFNNEADTPDNFQSRRPNTSFCFLDIRSPGLGDTAMYLCATSREVAMTGQPQHFGDGTRLSIL.

This clone turned up a few times. The rearrangement links TRBV10-3 to TRBJ1-1; no clear D gene. Germline V gene sequence: CDR1 ENHRY, CDR2 SYGVKD. The CDR3 contains 14 residues. Trimming cost V 1 base and J 3 bases, with 9 bases left between them. The CDR3 DNA reads as TGTGCCATCAGTGAGTTGCGTGACTACACTGAAGCTTTCTTT. This encodes CAISELRDYTEAFF.